This TCR beta chain was sequenced in a study of control samples from healthy donors and cancer patients. Germline CDR1 reads SGHRS; CDR2 reads YFSETQ. This CDR3 has 12 amino acids. V trimming: 5 bases; J trimming: 5 bases; junction bases outside the gene matches: 0. Method: immunoSEQ multiplex PCR; TCRdb's copy keeps in-frame clones and lacks some. Of tens of thousands of clones detected, about 88% appear once; the ten largest clones hold roughly 6.7%. This receptor was identified in a man between 50 and 59 years old in good health. The chain recombines TRBV5-1 with TRBJ2-2; TRBD1 aligns across 7 bases. The sequencing input was blood. The CDR3 DNA reads TGCGCCAGCAGGACAGGGACCGGGGAGCTGTTTTTT. Its translation: CASRTGTGELFF.